The 8 T cell receptor beta chains in this list originate from one sample, sequenced in a study of shared clonotypes between healthy human individuals. The assay was immunoSEQ multiplex PCR, and TCRdb's table has in-frame clones only and misses some. The data contain about 680,000 clones, about three quarters of them singletons. Sequencing was done on a sample of memory CD4+ T cells sorted from blood. Subset given: CD45RA-negative fraction. The receptors shown here come from a woman in her 30s in good health.

The chain links TRBV10-2 to TRBJ2-6; D may be TRBD2 (7 bases). Germline values: CDR1 WSHSY, CDR2 SAAADI. The CDR3 is made up of 17 amino acids. Trimming cost V 7 bases and J 1 base, with 17 bases left between them. DNA of the CDR3: TGCGCCAGCACCGGTGGGGGGGCTAGGTCTGGGGCCAACGTCCTGACTTTC. It specifies CASTGGGARSGANVLTF.

This clone was counted many times. The V gene is TRBV30, the J gene TRBJ2-2; no clear D gene. V gave up 5 bases and J gave up 1 base, with 5 bases separating them. Germline loops: CDR1 GTSNPN, CDR2 SVGIG (reference sequence). This CDR3 has 12 residues. The CDR3 DNA is TGTGCCTGGGTGGGGAACACCGGGGAGCTGTTTTTT. Translated, it gives CAWVGNTGELFF.

The chain recombines TRBV19 with TRBJ2-3; possibly TRBD1 for D (6 bases). Germline loops: CDR1 LNHDA, CDR2 SQIVND (reference sequence). The CDR3 has 17 amino acids. The germline V and J ends were trimmed by 4 bases and 1 base, with 18 bases remaining between them. The DNA of the CDR3 is TGTGCCAGTAGTAGGGTTCTGGGGACACACCGCACAGATACGCAGTATTTT. Encoded protein: CASSRVLGTHRTDTQYF.

Turning to this clone: The sample has other DNA sequences that encode this CDR3 too. J is TRBJ1-5 and V is TRBV18; D gene uncertain. The CDR3 spans 13 residues. V was trimmed by 3 bases and J by 5 bases, leaving 8 bases between them. CDR1 and CDR2 (germline): KGHSH, LQKENI. CDR3 sequence (DNA): TGTGCCAGCTCACCGGGGTCTGATCAGCCCCAGCATTTT. Its translation is CASSPGSDQPQHF.

This clone appeared once. The genes are TRBV5-1 and TRBJ2-5, with D possibly matching TRBD2 (6 bases). V lost 3 bases, J lost 3 bases, and 15 bases lay in between. CDR1 is SGHRS, CDR2 YFSETQ, per germline. The CDR3 has 15 amino acids. The CDR3 protein is CASSWAGRSEETQYF. The CDR3 coding sequence is TGCGCCAGCAGCTGGGCGGGACGGAGTGAAGAGACCCAGTACTTC.

V usage is TRBV5-1 and J usage is TRBJ1-2, with TRBD1 matching over 8 bases. Trimming took 2 bases from V and 8 from J; bases not matched to a gene: 8. Germline-derived CDR1 and CDR2 are SGHRS and YFSETQ. This CDR3 spans 14 amino acids. The DNA for the CDR3 is TGCGCCAGCAGCTTCAGGGGGCGCGGAAGCGGCTACACCTTC. Translation gives CASSFRGRGSGYTF. Full variable domain (remainder filled in from reference TRBV5-1 and TRBJ1-2): KAGVTQTPRYLIKTRGQQVTLSCSPISGHRSVSWYQQTPGQGLQFLFEYFSETQRNKGNFPGRFSGRQFSNSRSEMNVSTLELGDSALYLCASSFRGRGSGYTFGSGTRLTVV.

The V gene is TRBV5-1, the J gene TRBJ2-2; the D is unclear. The V gene's germline CDR1 is SGHRS and CDR2 YFSETQ. This CDR3 comprises 17 residues. V lost 4 bases and J 0 bases, leaving 16 bases between the germline ends. The chain's CDR3 is CASSISTRVPNTGELFF. The CDR3 coding sequence is TGCGCCAGCAGCATCTCAACACGGGTCCCGAACACCGGGGAGCTGTTTTTT.

The rearrangement links TRBV10-3 to TRBJ1-1, with 10 bases that match TRBD1. Germline V lookup: CDR1 ENHRY, CDR2 SYGVKD. This CDR3 has 13 residues. V lost 4 bases, J lost 4 bases, and 0 bases stayed unmatched. CDR3 DNA: TGTGCCATCAGTGGGACAGGGGGCACTGAAGCTTTCTTT. Translating gives CAISGTGGTEAFF.